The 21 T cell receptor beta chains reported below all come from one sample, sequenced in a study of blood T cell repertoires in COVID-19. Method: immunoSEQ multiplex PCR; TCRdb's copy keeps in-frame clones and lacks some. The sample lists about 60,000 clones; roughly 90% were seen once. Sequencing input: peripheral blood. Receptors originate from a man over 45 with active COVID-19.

The CDR3 protein is CASSLWQGGHEQYF. CDR3 sequence (DNA): TGCGCCAGCAGCTTGTGGCAGGGGGGCCACGAGCAGTACTTC. This sequence joins TRBV5-1 and TRBJ2-7; tentative D call: TRBD1 (7 bases). This CDR3 comprises 14 residues. V lost 1 base to trimming and J lost 5 bases, with 13 bases between them. The germline V gene has CDR1 SGHRS and CDR2 YFSETQ.

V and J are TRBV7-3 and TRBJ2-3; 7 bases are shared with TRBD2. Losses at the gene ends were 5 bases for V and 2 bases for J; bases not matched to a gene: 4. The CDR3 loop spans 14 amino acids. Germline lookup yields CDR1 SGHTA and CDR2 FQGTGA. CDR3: CASSPGLITDTQYF. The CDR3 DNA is TGTGCCAGCAGCCCGGGACTAATCACAGATACGCAGTATTTT.

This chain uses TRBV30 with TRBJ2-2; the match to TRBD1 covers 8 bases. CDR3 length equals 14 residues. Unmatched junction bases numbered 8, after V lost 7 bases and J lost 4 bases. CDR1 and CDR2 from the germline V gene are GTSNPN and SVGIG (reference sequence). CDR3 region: CALPDRVGTGELFF. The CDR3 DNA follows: TGTGCCTTGCCGGACAGGGTGGGCACCGGGGAGCTGTTTTTT.

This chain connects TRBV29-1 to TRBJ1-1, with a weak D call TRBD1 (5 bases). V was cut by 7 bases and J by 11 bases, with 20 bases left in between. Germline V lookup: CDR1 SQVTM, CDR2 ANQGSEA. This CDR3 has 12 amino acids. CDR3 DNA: TGCAGCGCTCAGCTGGGGGGGAACGGGGCTTTCTTT. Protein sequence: CSAQLGGNGAFF.

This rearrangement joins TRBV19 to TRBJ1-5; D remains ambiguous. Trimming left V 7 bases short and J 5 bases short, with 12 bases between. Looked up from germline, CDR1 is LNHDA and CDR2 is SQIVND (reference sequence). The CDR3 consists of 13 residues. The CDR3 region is CASTGYLYQPQHF. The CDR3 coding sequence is TGTGCCAGTACCGGGTATCTCTATCAGCCCCAGCATTTT.

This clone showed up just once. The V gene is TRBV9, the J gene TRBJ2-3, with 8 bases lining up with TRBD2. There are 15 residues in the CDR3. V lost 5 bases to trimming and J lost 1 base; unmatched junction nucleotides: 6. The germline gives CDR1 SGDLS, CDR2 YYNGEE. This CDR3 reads CASRIGAGGTDTQYF. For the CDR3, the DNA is TGTGCCAGCAGAATTGGAGCGGGGGGCACAGATACGCAGTATTTT. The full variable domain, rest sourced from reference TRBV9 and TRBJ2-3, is DSGVTQTPKHLITATGQRVTLRCSPRSGDLSVYWYQQSLDQGLQFLIQYYNGEERAKGNILERFSAQQFPDLHSELNLSSLELGDSALYFCASRIGAGGTDTQYFGPGTRLTVL.

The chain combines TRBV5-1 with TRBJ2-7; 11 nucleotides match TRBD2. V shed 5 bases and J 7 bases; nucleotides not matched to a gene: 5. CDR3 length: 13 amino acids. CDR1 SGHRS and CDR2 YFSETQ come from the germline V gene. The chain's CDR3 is CASRLAGGQEQYF. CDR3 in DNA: TGCGCCAGCAGGCTAGCGGGGGGCCAGGAGCAGTACTTC.

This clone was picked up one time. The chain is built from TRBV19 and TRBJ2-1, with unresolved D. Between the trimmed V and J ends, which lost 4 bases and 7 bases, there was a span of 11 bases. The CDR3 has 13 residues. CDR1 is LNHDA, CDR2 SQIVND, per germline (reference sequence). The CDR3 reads CASSTTPRNEQFF. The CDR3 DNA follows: TGTGCCAGTAGTACCACTCCCAGGAATGAGCAGTTCTTC.

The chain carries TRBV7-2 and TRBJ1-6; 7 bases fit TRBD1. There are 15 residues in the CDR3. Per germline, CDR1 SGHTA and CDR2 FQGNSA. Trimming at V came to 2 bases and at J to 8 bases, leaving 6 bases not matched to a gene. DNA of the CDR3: TGTGCCAGCAGCTTATACAGGGGTTTGGATTCACCCCTCCACTTT. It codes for CASSLYRGLDSPLHF.

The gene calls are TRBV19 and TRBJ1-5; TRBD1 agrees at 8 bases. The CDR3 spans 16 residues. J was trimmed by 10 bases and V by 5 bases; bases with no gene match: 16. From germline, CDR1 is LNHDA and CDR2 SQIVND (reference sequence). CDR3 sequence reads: CASSSLMTGVGSPQHF. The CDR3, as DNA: TGTGCCAGTAGTTCATTAATGACAGGGGTGGGATCTCCCCAGCATTTT.

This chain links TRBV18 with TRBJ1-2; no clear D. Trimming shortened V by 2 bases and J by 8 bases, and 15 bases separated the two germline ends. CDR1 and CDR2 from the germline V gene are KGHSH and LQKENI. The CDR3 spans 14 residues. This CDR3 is CASSPNGGPVGYTF. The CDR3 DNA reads TGTGCCAGCTCACCAAATGGAGGTCCTGTGGGCTACACCTTC.

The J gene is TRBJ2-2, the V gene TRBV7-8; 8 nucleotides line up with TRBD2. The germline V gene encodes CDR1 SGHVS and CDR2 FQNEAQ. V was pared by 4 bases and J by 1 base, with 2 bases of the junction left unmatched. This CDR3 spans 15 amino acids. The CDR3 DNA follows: TGTGCCAGCAGCTCGCGGGGGGTGAACACCGGGGAGCTGTTTTTT. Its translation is CASSSRGVNTGELFF.

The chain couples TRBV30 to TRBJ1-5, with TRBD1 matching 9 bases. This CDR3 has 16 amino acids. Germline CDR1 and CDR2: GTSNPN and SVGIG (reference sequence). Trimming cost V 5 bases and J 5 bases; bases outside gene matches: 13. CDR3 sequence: CAWGFPGQGFDQPQHF. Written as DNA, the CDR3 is TGTGCCTGGGGGTTTCCGGGACAGGGCTTTGATCAGCCCCAGCATTTT.

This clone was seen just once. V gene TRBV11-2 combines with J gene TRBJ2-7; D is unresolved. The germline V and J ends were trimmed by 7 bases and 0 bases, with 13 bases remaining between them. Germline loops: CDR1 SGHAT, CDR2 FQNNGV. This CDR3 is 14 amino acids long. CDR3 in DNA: TGTGCCAGCACCCGCAGGTTGGACTCCTACGAGCAGTACTTC. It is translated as CASTRRLDSYEQYF. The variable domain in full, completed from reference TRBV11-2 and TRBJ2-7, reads EAGVAQSPRYKIIEKRQSVAFWCNPISGHATLYWYQQILGQGPKLLIQFQNNGVVDDSQLPKDRFSAERLKGVDSTLKIQPAKLEDSAVYLCASTRRLDSYEQYFGPGTRLTVT.

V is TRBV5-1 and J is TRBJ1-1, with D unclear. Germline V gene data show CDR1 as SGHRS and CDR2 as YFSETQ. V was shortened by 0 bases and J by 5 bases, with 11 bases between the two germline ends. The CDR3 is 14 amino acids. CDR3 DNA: TGCGCCAGCAGCTTGGCGGGAGGGAGTACTGAAGCTTTCTTT. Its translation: CASSLAGGSTEAFF.

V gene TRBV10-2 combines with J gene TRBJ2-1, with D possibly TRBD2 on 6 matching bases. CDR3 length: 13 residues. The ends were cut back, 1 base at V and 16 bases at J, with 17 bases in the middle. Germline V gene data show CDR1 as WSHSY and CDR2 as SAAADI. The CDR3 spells CASSELGRDEGFF. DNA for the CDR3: TGCGCCAGCAGTGAGTTAGGGCGGGACGAGGGATTCTTC.

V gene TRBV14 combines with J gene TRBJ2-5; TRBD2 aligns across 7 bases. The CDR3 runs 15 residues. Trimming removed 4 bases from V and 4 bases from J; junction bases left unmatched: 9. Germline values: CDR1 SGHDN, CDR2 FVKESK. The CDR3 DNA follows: TGTGCCAGCAGCCCCGGGAGAGCGGGGAGAGAGACCCAGTACTTC. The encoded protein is CASSPGRAGRETQYF.

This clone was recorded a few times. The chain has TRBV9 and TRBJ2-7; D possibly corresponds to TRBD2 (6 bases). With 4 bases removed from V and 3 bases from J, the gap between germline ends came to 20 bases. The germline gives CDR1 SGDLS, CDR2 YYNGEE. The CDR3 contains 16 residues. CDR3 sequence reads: CASSLGFGGYSYEQYF. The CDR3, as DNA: TGTGCCAGCAGCCTCGGCTTCGGAGGGTACAGCTACGAGCAGTACTTC.

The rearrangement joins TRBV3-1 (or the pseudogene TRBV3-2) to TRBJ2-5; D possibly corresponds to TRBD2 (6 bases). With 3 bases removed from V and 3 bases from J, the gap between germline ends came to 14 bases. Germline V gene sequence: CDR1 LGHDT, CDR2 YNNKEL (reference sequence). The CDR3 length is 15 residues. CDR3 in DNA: TGTGCCAGCAGCCAGGTTCTGGACTATGAAGAGACCCAGTACTTC. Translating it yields CASSQVLDYEETQYF.

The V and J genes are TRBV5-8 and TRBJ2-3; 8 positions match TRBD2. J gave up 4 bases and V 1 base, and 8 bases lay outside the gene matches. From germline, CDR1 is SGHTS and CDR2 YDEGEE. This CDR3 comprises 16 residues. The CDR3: CASSLKFRGGADTQYF. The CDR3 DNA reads TGTGCCAGCAGCTTGAAGTTCCGGGGGGGAGCAGATACGCAGTATTTT.

This chain's CDR3 is CASSLARGPLEQYF. Here the CDR3 DNA reads TGTGCCAGCAGCTTAGCGCGGGGACCCCTCGAGCAGTACTTC. The gene calls are TRBV7-2 and TRBJ2-7; D perhaps matches TRBD2 (6 bases). Per the germline V gene, CDR1 is SGHTA and CDR2 is FQGNSA. Deletions cut 0 bases from V and 6 bases from J, with 12 bases between. The CDR3 is made up of 14 amino acids.